The 20 T cell receptor beta chains below all came from one sample that was sequenced in a study of sequential checkpoint blockade in melanoma. Treatment indicated: randomized to nivolumab then ipilimumab (arm A) or the reverse (arm B). The repertoire was sequenced with immunoSEQ multiplex PCR; TCRdb's copy has only in-frame clones and lacks some. Of about 360 clones listed, about 15% are singletons. Here the sequenced sample was tumor tissue (inferred from file names), taken from a patient given nivolumab and ipilimumab in sequence. The receptor set was obtained from a human donor with melanoma.

In this sample, this clone is medium-sized (0.01 to 0.1%). CDR3 in amino acids: CASSLDRGVYGYTF. CDR3 DNA: TGTGCCAGCAGCTTGGACAGGGGGGTCTATGGCTACACCTTC. The rearrangement joins TRBV11-3 to TRBJ1-2; TRBD1 agrees at 10 bases. Germline trimming cut 3 bases from V and 4 bases from J; bases unmatched to any gene: 2. The CDR3 is 14 amino acids. Germline CDR1 is SGHNT and CDR2 is YENEEA.

The J gene is TRBJ2-7, the V gene TRBV25-1, with 9 bases fitting TRBD2. This CDR3 is built from 17 residues. Germline values: CDR1 MGHDK, CDR2 SYGVNS. The V segment lost 0 bases and the J segment 2 bases; nucleotides outside the gene matches: 8. The CDR3 loop is CASSEYGLAGVPYEQYF. The CDR3 DNA sequence: TGTGCCAGCAGTGAATACGGATTAGCGGGGGTACCCTACGAGCAGTACTTC.

This clone turned up a few times. The CDR3 protein is CASSPAVLQTQYF. DNA for the CDR3: TGTGCCAGCAGCCCAGCGGTCCTGCAGACCCAGTACTTC. The V call is TRBV9, the J call TRBJ2-5, with D maybe TRBD2 (5 bases). V was cut by 4 bases and J by 6 bases, with 13 bases left in between. Germline V CDR1 and CDR2: SGDLS, YYNGEE. The CDR3 is 13 residues long. Full variable domain (remainder filled in from reference TRBV9 and TRBJ2-5): DSGVTQTPKHLITATGQRVTLRCSPRSGDLSVYWYQQSLDQGLQFLIQYYNGEERAKGNILERFSAQQFPDLHSELNLSSLELGDSALYFCASSPAVLQTQYFGPGTRLLVL.

Sample share makes this clone medium-sized. CDR3 loop: CASSLRAGGGRETQYF. CDR3 bases: TGTGCCAGCAGCTTGAGAGCGGGGGGCGGTCGGGAGACCCAGTACTTC. This chain uses TRBV11-3 with TRBJ2-5; 9 bases are a match to TRBD2. The CDR3 extends over 16 amino acids. The junction had 10 bases not matched to a gene; V was cut back by 3 bases and J by 5 bases. Germline V gives CDR1 SGHNT, CDR2 YENEEA. Supplemented by reference TRBV11-3 and TRBJ2-5, the full variable domain reads EAGVVQSPRYKIIEKKQPVAFWCNPISGHNTLYWYLQNLGQGPELLIRYENEEAVDDSQLPKDRFSAERLKGVDSTLKIQPAELGDSAVYLCASSLRAGGGRETQYFGPGTRLLVL.

This clone came up a few times. V is TRBV6-8 and J is TRBJ2-3; no clear D gene. CDR3 length: 15 residues. Deletions cut 7 bases from V and 0 bases from J, with 14 bases between. CDR1 is MNHGY, CDR2 SAAAGT, per germline. The CDR3, as DNA: TGTGCCAGCAATACAAACGATACTAGCACAGATACGCAGTATTTT. Translation: CASNTNDTSTDTQYF.

V gene TRBV18 combines with J gene TRBJ1-2; tentative D call: TRBD1 (6 bases). The germline V gene encodes CDR1 KGHSH and CDR2 LQKENI. The CDR3 is made up of 18 amino acids. The V end lost 3 bases, the J end lost 0 bases, and 20 bases lay between the germline ends. CDR3 nucleotide sequence: TGTGCCAGCTCACCCCTAAGCTCAGACAGGACAACTAACTATGGCTACACCTTC. This encodes CASSPLSSDRTTNYGYTF. The complete variable domain, with remaining parts taken from reference TRBV18 and TRBJ1-2, reads NAGVMQNPRHLVRRRGQEARLRCSPMKGHSHVYWYRQLPEEGLKFMVYLQKENIIDESGMPKERFSAEFPKEGPSILRIQQVVRGDSAAYFCASSPLSSDRTTNYGYTFGSGTRLTVV.

The table lists this clone with a few counts. In DNA form, the CDR3 reads TGTGCCAGCAGTTTGCCTAGCGCCTTTGACGAGACCCAGTACTTC. This gives the protein CASSLPSAFDETQYF. The chain has TRBV28 and TRBJ2-5; tentatively, D is TRBD2 (6 bases). V lost 3 bases and J lost 5, with 16 bases in between. This CDR3 spans 15 amino acids. From germline, CDR1 is MDHEN and CDR2 SYDVKM.

CDR3 bases: TGCAGCGTCCAGCTTTTGAACAGGGGAGGGCGAGACGAGCAGTACTTC. Its translation: CSVQLLNRGGRDEQYF. The rearrangement links TRBV29-1 to TRBJ2-7; either TRBD1 or TRBD2 may fit D (7 bases each). Trimming shortened V by 6 bases and J by 5 bases, and 26 bases separated the two germline ends. Looked up from germline, CDR1 is SQVTM and CDR2 is ANQGSEA. CDR3 size: 16 residues.

This clone was detected a few times. This chain links TRBV6-8 with TRBJ2-7; 14 nucleotides align to TRBD2. This CDR3 region has 17 residues. V lost 2 bases to trimming and J lost 2 bases; unmatched junction nucleotides: 5. Germline CDR1 is MNHGY and CDR2 is SAAAGT. The CDR3 nucleotides read TGTGCCAGCAGTTACCTACCGACTAGCGGGAGGGCCTACGAGCAGTACTTC. Protein: CASSYLPTSGRAYEQYF.

The chain has TRBV5-1 and TRBJ1-4, with D tentatively TRBD1 (6 bases). The CDR3 length is 18 residues. The V gene lost 4 bases and the J gene lost 5 bases, with 24 bases spanning the gap. CDR1 is SGHRS and CDR2 is YFSETQ in the germline V gene. CDR3 bases: TGCGCCAGCAGCGAAATCTACGGGGGCAGGGCCACAAATGAAAAACTGTTTTTT. Translation gives CASSEIYGGRATNEKLFF.

The rearrangement uses TRBV6-8 and TRBJ2-4; D is perhaps TRBD2 (5 bases). This CDR3 is 17 amino acids long. Trimming pared 5 bases from V and 2 bases from J, leaving 19 bases between. Germline loops: CDR1 MNHGY, CDR2 SAAAGT. This chain's CDR3 is CASSVVSKGGSKNIQYF. CDR3 in DNA: TGTGCCAGCAGTGTAGTCTCGAAGGGCGGGTCCAAAAACATTCAGTACTTC.

This chain connects TRBV9 to TRBJ2-7; D not certain. The V end was cut by 5 bases, the J end by 3 bases, with 9 bases between. This CDR3 contains 12 residues. CDR1 SGDLS and CDR2 YYNGEE come from the germline V gene. This chain's CDR3 is CASSDTNYEQYF. CDR3 sequence (DNA): TGTGCCAGCAGTGATACAAACTACGAGCAGTACTTC. The whole variable domain, remainder taken from reference TRBV9 and TRBJ2-7, is DSGVTQTPKHLITATGQRVTLRCSPRSGDLSVYWYQQSLDQGLQFLIQYYNGEERAKGNILERFSAQQFPDLHSELNLSSLELGDSALYFCASSDTNYEQYFGPGTRLTVT.

By sample fraction, this clone is large. The J gene is TRBJ2-3, the V gene TRBV11-3; possible D gene TRBD2, 5 bases. Germline V gives CDR1 SGHNT, CDR2 YENEEA. Between the trimmed V and J ends, which lost 4 bases and 0 bases, there was a span of 20 bases. The CDR3 runs to 18 residues. The CDR3 region is CASSSSGRAGLSTDTQYF. CDR3 bases: TGTGCCAGCAGCTCTAGTGGGCGGGCGGGCTTAAGCACAGATACGCAGTATTTT.

J is TRBJ2-1 and V is TRBV9, with 8 bases aligning to TRBD2. CDR1 and CDR2 (germline): SGDLS, YYNGEE. The CDR3 has 19 residues. The V segment lost 3 bases and the J segment 0 bases; nucleotides outside the gene matches: 14. CDR3 region: CASSGGGRASGPSYNEQFF. Here the CDR3 DNA reads TGTGCCAGCAGCGGCGGAGGGAGGGCTAGCGGGCCCTCCTACAATGAGCAGTTCTTC.

The V gene is TRBV14, the J gene TRBJ2-7, with D possibly TRBD1 on 6 matching bases. V was cut by 4 bases and J by 2 bases, with 15 bases left in between. The germline gives CDR1 SGHDN, CDR2 FVKESK. The CDR3 contains 15 residues. CDR3 region: CASSRATGVPYEQYF. In DNA, the CDR3 is TGTGCCAGCAGCCGGGCGACAGGAGTTCCCTACGAGCAGTACTTC.

The DNA of the CDR3 is TGCAGCGTTGAAAAGACTTCCTACGAGCAGTACTTC. It codes for CSVEKTSYEQYF. The rearrangement joins TRBV29-1 to TRBJ2-7; unclear D gene. Between the trimmed V and J ends, which lost 2 bases and 1 base, there was a span of 6 bases. The germline V gene encodes CDR1 SQVTM and CDR2 ANQGSEA. The CDR3 spans 12 residues.

This clone is labeled as medium-sized (0.01 to 0.1%). This chain connects TRBV11-3 to TRBJ1-3; TRBD1 matches at 10 bases. V gave up 3 bases and J gave up 4 bases; unmatched junction bases: 9. This CDR3 spans 17 amino acids. Germline V gene data show CDR1 as SGHNT and CDR2 as YENEEA. CDR3: CASSLASDRGPGNTIYF. For the CDR3, the DNA is TGTGCCAGCAGCTTGGCTTCCGACAGGGGGCCCGGAAACACCATATATTTT.

This clone was seen a few times. This chain connects TRBV6-8 to TRBJ2-7, with 8 bases identical to TRBD1. Unmatched junction bases numbered 15, after V lost 8 bases and J lost 6 bases. The CDR3 consists of 15 residues. Germline-derived CDR1 and CDR2 are MNHGY and SAAAGT. The CDR3 bases are TGTGCCAGCTATAGTTCCGGGACAGGTAGAGGCGAGCAGTACTTC. Its protein is CASYSSGTGRGEQYF.

The chain joins TRBV30 to TRBJ1-4; perhaps TRBD1 as D (6 bases). Looked up from germline, CDR1 is GTSNPN and CDR2 is SVGIG (reference sequence). This CDR3 comprises 13 residues. Between the trimmed V and J ends, which lost 5 bases and 5 bases, there was a span of 12 bases. In DNA, the CDR3 is TGTGCCTGGTCCACAGGGACCAATGAAAAACTGTTTTTT. Translating gives CAWSTGTNEKLFF.

V gene TRBV19 combines with J gene TRBJ2-5; D remains unclear. V was cut by 3 bases and J by 4 bases, with 21 bases left in between. This CDR3 has 17 amino acids. The germline V gene has CDR1 LNHDA and CDR2 SQIVND (reference sequence). CDR3 bases: TGTGCCAGTAGTATTAGATCTGTTCCAGGTAGAGGAGAGACCCAGTACTTC. Translating gives CASSIRSVPGRGETQYF.